The sequence of this T cell receptor (beta chain) was determined in a study of shared clonotypes between healthy human individuals. Repertoires were generated with immunoSEQ multiplex PCR, while TCRdb's copy carries only in-frame clones and drops some. The repertoire holds some 500,000 clones, roughly 95% seen once, with around 0.066% in the top ten. The material sequenced was naive CD4+ T cells sorted from blood. The subset denotes: CD45RA+ positively selected. The clonotype originates from a woman in her twenties or thirties in good health.

The CDR3 region has the DNA TGTGCCAGCAGTCCACACCCCTCACCGGATACGCAGTATTTT. It specifies CASSPHPSPDTQYF. The V call is TRBV28, the J call TRBJ2-3; no clear D. The CDR3 length is 14 residues. V gave up 5 bases and J gave up 6 bases, with 15 bases separating them. Looked up from germline, CDR1 is MDHEN and CDR2 is SYDVKM. Looking up the rest from reference TRBV28 and TRBJ2-3 gives the full variable domain: DVKVTQSSRYLVKRTGEKVFLECVQDMDHENMFWYRQDPGLGLRLIYFSYDVKMKEKGDIPEGYSVSREKKERFSLILESASTNQTSMYLCASSPHPSPDTQYFGPGTRLTVL.